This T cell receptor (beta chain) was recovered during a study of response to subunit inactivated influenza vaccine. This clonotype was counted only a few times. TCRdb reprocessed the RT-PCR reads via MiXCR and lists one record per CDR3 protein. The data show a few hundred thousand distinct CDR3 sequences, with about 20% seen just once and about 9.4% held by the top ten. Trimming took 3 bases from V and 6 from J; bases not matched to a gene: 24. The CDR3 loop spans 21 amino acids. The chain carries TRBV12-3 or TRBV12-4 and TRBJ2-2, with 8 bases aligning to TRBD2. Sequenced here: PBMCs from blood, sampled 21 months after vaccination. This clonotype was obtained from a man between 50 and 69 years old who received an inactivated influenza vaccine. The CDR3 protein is CASSFPGAGFSGASFAGELFF. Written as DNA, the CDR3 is TGTGCCAGCAGTTTTCCGGGGGCAGGCTTTAGCGGGGCCTCATTCGCCGGGGAGCTGTTTTTT.